Listed here is a single T cell receptor beta chain. Antigen: not known. Sequencing used immunoSEQ v3. Generated by immunoSEQ multiplex PCR, the TCRdb table keeps only in-frame clones and is missing some. The sample carries approximately 18,000 clones, under 90% recorded once. These data come from a study of TIL therapy for anti-PD-1-resistant metastatic lung cancer. Whole-study context: Median tumor PD-L1 proportion score was roughly 5.5%. Overall study findings and caveats: Patients were highly selected, enriched for treatment-naive, never-smoker and oncogene-addicted cases. TIL clonotype persistence in blood showed no apparent association with response.

Time point: pre-treatment sample, taken before nivolumab and TIL therapy. Adults with stage 4 NSCLC were enrolled in a phase I trial. This receptor was identified in a person aged 30 to 80 with non-small cell lung cancer. The sequencing here drew on blood, taken at baseline.

The CDR3 DNA sequence: TGTGCCAGCAGTAGAGACAGGGGAGAGCAGTACTTC. Translation: CASSRDRGEQYF. The rearrangement joins TRBV2 to TRBJ2-7; 8 bases are shared with TRBD1. The germline CDR1 and CDR2 sequences are SNHLY and FYNNEI. V dropped 5 bases and J dropped 7; count of bases not matched to a gene: 4. The CDR3 contains 12 residues.